The clone carrying this T cell receptor beta chain was observed a few times. Its matching antigen is unknown. The sample comes from a study of post-analysis software for immune sequencing data. Study-wide background: In terms of disease course, relapsing-remitting, secondary progressive and progressive-relapsing multiple sclerosis were included.

Each TCR beta cDNA library carried unique molecular identifiers. T cells numbering about 0.9 to 10 million yielded cDNA molecules that totaled roughly 500,000. TCRdb re-called the PCR reads with MiXCR, one entry per CDR3 protein. The repertoire holds roughly 600,000 distinct CDR3 sequences, with 44% as singletons. J was trimmed by 4 bases and V by 0 bases; bases with no gene match: 4. Germline V gene sequence: CDR1 SGHRS, CDR2 YFSETQ. The CDR3 extends over 15 amino acids. Overall study findings and caveats: By F measure, strong co-clustering occurred among samples prepared in the same batch. In patients, roughly 5 TRBV segments were more frequent than in controls, with TRBV5-6, TRBV5-1 and TRBV20-1 among them. Those with multiple sclerosis, the patient group, showed significantly lower normalized Chao1 diversity than controls.

This chain links TRBV5-1 with TRBJ2-5; 9 nucleotides align to TRBD2. This receptor was obtained from a girl under 18 with multiple sclerosis. Material: blood. The CDR3 protein is CASSLVSAGGETQYF. The CDR3 bases are TGCGCCAGCAGCTTGGTCTCAGCGGGAGGAGAGACCCAGTACTTC.